A single sample gave rise to the 16 T cell receptor beta chains below, sequenced in a study of CD8 T cells in ankylosing spondylitis. TCRdb reanalysed the 5' RACE reads using MiXCR and keeps one entry per CDR3 protein. Found here are 200,000 to 300,000 distinct CDR3 sequences, around 9.1% of them singletons; the top ten hold 6.8%. Sequencing used blood, either unsorted or a sorted T cell fraction (not recorded which). Receptor source: a male donor with ankylosing spondylitis or in good health (not recorded which).

This clonotype was seen repeatedly, ten times or more. The chain joins TRBV20-1 to TRBJ2-5; 8 bases align to TRBD2. V was pared by 2 bases and J by 1 base, with 6 bases of the junction left unmatched. The germline gives CDR1 DFQATT, CDR2 SNEGSKA (reference sequence). This CDR3 contains 15 residues. Here the CDR3 reads CSARKAAGAQETQYF. The CDR3 DNA reads as TGCAGTGCTAGAAAGGCAGCGGGGGCCCAAGAGACCCAGTACTTC.

With respect to this clonotype: This may be a read error, as it is one base from a much larger clone. The chain has TRBV27 and TRBJ2-7; 7 positions match TRBD2. The better agreement between TRBJ2-1 and the DNA end casts doubt on the J call. Germline V gene lookup returns CDR1 MNHEY and CDR2 SMNVEV (reference sequence). The CDR3 has 13 residues. The CDR3, as DNA: TGTGCCAGCAGGTTTACTGGGGACTACGAGCAGTTCTTC. Protein product: CASRFTGDYEQFF.

This chain links TRBV6-2 or TRBV6-3 with TRBJ2-1; perhaps TRBD2 as D (6 bases). The CDR3 has 12 amino acids. V lost 6 bases to trimming and J lost 6 bases, with 9 bases between them. Germline V gives CDR1 MNHEY, CDR2 SVGEGT. DNA for the CDR3: TGTGCCAGCAGAGTAGCGGTCAATGAGCAGTTCTTC. It translates to CASRVAVNEQFF.

The gene calls are TRBV24-1 and TRBJ2-2; 11 bases match TRBD2. The germline CDR1 and CDR2 sequences are KGHDR and SFDVKD. The V segment lost 1 base and the J segment 7 bases; nucleotides outside the gene matches: 13. The CDR3 consists of 19 residues. CDR3 loop: CATSDLRRGTSGSYGELFF. In nucleotides, the CDR3 is TGTGCCACCAGTGATTTAAGGCGTGGAACTAGCGGGAGTTACGGGGAGCTGTTTTTT.

This clonotype was counted at least ten times. This chain joins TRBV20-1 and TRBJ2-1, with D possibly matching TRBD2 (6 bases). The V and J ends lost 1 base and 6 bases respectively, with 19 bases between them. CDR1 is DFQATT, CDR2 SNEGSKA, per germline (reference sequence). This CDR3 contains 16 residues. For the CDR3, the DNA is TGCAGTGCTAGAGTCGAACTAGCCCAGAGGGGCAATGAGCAGTTCTTC. Its protein is CSARVELAQRGNEQFF.

This clonotype was observed many times. The J gene is TRBJ1-2, the V gene TRBV20-1; D uncertain. The CDR3 runs to 15 residues. Germline assignment: CDR1 DFQATT and CDR2 SNEGSKA (reference sequence). V dropped 0 bases and J dropped 2 bases, with 13 bases sitting between them. CDR3 bases: TGCAGTGCTAGAGATGGGCCGAAGCCCAACTATGGCTACACCTTC. Protein sequence: CSARDGPKPNYGYTF.

This clonotype was seen many times. V usage is TRBV19 and J usage is TRBJ2-4; 9 bases fit TRBD1. J gave up 2 bases and V 2 bases, and 13 bases lay outside the gene matches. The CDR3 is 19 amino acids. Germline loops: CDR1 LNHDA, CDR2 SQIVND (reference sequence). The chain's CDR3 is CASSIIPGQGHTTKNIQYF. Here the CDR3 DNA reads TGTGCCAGTAGTATAATCCCGGGACAGGGACACACGACCAAAAACATTCAGTACTTC.

A few counts support this clonotype. The chain links TRBV7-9 to TRBJ2-3, with 9 bases matching TRBD2. Germline V gene lookup returns CDR1 SEHNR and CDR2 FQNEAQ (reference sequence). This CDR3 spans 17 amino acids. V dropped 0 bases and J dropped 5; count of bases not matched to a gene: 9. In DNA, the CDR3 is TGTGCCAGCAGCTTAGCAAGTACTAGCGGGTTCAGAGATACGCAGTATTTT. It encodes CASSLASTSGFRDTQYF.

This clonotype was counted ten times or more. The chain combines TRBV6-6 with TRBJ2-1; D gene unclear. The CDR3 is 12 amino acids. From germline, CDR1 is MNHNY and CDR2 SVGAGI (reference sequence). V was clipped by 5 bases and J by 4 bases, with 6 bases between them. The CDR3 loop reads CASSPRYNEQFF. In DNA, the CDR3 is TGTGCCAGCAGTCCCCGTTACAATGAGCAGTTCTTC.

The J gene is TRBJ1-4, the V gene TRBV2; possibly TRBD1 for D (5 bases). CDR3 length equals 14 residues. The germline CDR1 and CDR2 sequences are SNHLY and FYNNEI. Trimming stripped 3 bases from V and 4 bases from J, with 9 bases between. CDR3 sequence reads: CASSEGEGNEKLFF. The CDR3 DNA reads TGTGCCAGCAGTGAGGGGGAGGGTAATGAAAAACTGTTTTTT.

The chain has TRBV29-1 and TRBJ2-1, with 7 bases identical to TRBD2. This CDR3 contains 13 residues. In germline, CDR1 is SQVTM, CDR2 ANQGSEA. Trimming removed 4 bases from V and 0 bases from J; junction bases left unmatched: 0. The CDR3 nucleotides are TGCAGCGTTGCGGGGGGCTCCTACAATGAGCAGTTCTTC. This encodes CSVAGGSYNEQFF.

This clonotype was detected ten times or more. The genes are TRBV20-1 and TRBJ2-5, with 9 bases aligning to TRBD1. V was clipped by 5 bases and J by 5 bases; unmatched bases: 9. CDR3 length: 14 amino acids. CDR1 DFQATT and CDR2 SNEGSKA come from the germline V gene (reference sequence). DNA of the CDR3: TGCAGTGCTGGCCGACAGGGGGTAAGGGAGACCCAGTACTTC. As protein: CSAGRQGVRETQYF.

This clonotype was observed many times. The CDR3 DNA reads TGTGCCACCAGCAGAGACATGCTGGCGGGAGATACGCAGTATTTT. Amino acid sequence: CATSRDMLAGDTQYF. V is TRBV15 and J is TRBJ2-3, with a weak D call TRBD2 (5 bases). V dropped 0 bases and J dropped 5 bases, with 12 bases sitting between them. CDR1 is LNHNV and CDR2 is YYDKDF in the germline V gene (reference sequence). The CDR3 extends over 15 amino acids.

This clonotype has ten or more counts. The rearrangement links TRBV20-1 to TRBJ2-7; TRBD2 is a possible D gene (6 bases). This CDR3 spans 12 amino acids. Germline lookup yields CDR1 DFQATT and CDR2 SNEGSKA (reference sequence). Trimming pared 6 bases from V and 3 bases from J, leaving 12 bases between. CDR3 residues: CSAAEGIYEQYF. The CDR3 nucleotides read TGCAGTGCCGCGGAGGGAATCTACGAGCAGTACTTC.

The chain recombines TRBV7-2 with TRBJ1-5; no clear D gene. In germline, CDR1 is SGHTA, CDR2 FQGNSA. The CDR3 sequence is 13 residues long. The V gene lost 7 bases and the J gene lost 3 bases, with 10 bases spanning the gap. This chain's CDR3 is CASTPDANQPQHF. CDR3 DNA sequence: TGTGCCAGCACCCCGGACGCCAATCAGCCCCAGCATTTT.

This clonotype has ten or more counts. The CDR3 reads CASSLQGAFAYEQYF. CDR3 sequence (DNA): TGTGCCAGCAGCCTACAGGGGGCATTCGCCTACGAGCAGTACTTC. The chain carries TRBV6-2 or TRBV6-3 and TRBJ2-7, with 9 bases fitting TRBD1. This CDR3 has 15 amino acids. Germline V gene data show CDR1 as MNHEY and CDR2 as SVGEGT. Trimming at V came to 6 bases and at J to 2 bases, leaving 8 bases not matched to a gene.